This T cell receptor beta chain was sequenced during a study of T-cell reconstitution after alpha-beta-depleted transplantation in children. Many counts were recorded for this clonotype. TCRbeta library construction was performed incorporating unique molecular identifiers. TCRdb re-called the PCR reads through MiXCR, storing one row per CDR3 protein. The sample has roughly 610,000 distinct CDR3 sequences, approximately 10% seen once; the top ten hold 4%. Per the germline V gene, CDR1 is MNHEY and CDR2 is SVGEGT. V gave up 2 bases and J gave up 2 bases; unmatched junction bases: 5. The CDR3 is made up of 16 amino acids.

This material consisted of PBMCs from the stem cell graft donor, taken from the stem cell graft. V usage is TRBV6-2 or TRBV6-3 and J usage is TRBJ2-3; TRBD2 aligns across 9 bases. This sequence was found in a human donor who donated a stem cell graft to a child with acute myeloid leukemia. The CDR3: CASSYRLAGLTDTQYF. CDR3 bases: TGTGCCAGCAGTTACCGGCTAGCGGGACTCACAGATACGCAGTATTTT.